This T cell receptor beta chain was found in a study of cytomegalovirus exposure and HLA in healthy donors (dated by TCRdb to about 2017). As for the study more broadly: In an earlier analysis of some 550 of the donors, around 300 Gb of sequence data and approximately 100 million unique TCR beta sequences from 180 million or so T cells were reported. An early release that covered 500 to 800 HLA-typed donors contained around 330 gigabases of sequencing data and about 93 million unique TCR sequences. Among the roughly 400 genotyped donors, about 83% belonged to the genetic ancestry cluster associated with self-reported Caucasian donors. The study aimed to test whether cataloging public T cell receptors could reveal signatures of past pathogen exposure. Using immunosequencing, the study profiled T cell repertoires from about 650 subjects and related those repertoires to cytomegalovirus serostatus. Besides the first cohort of approximately 670 subjects, a separate validation cohort made up of some 110 different subjects was used. The study combined high-throughput TCR immunosequencing, statistical association of individual TCRs with disease status, and machine learning to predict cytomegalovirus infection status. In a later analysis, previously published TCR beta repertoires from hundreds of donors were re-analyzed and high-resolution HLA genotyping was added so that TCR occurrence patterns could be studied. Rather than drawing on any new phenotypic data, the later analysis identified candidate immune exposures from TCR beta sequences and the way those sequences occurred across donors. An earlier analysis of approximately 580 of the donors used high-throughput TCR beta sequencing to judge whether each TCR beta V gene segment behaved as functional or pseudogenic. Donor age, sex, ethnicity and CMV serostatus were collected together with the repertoire data. A later genetic analysis used genome-wide SNP genotypes for about three fifths of the 666 donors, treating that subset as a discovery cohort. All discovery cohort repertoires had been generated using a single sequencing platform. Class I and class II HLA loci were covered by the typing at four-digit resolution. The number of donors typed differed by locus, with about 629-630 for A, B, C, DRB1 and DQB1, roughly 520 for DQA1, approximately 570 for DPA1, and some 470 for DPB1. Because of strong linkage in the cohort, five DR-DQ haplotypes were treated as single units for association and clustering. Among about 360 genotyped donors of the cohort, an average of roughly 240,000 unique TCR beta nucleotide sequences were sequenced per donor, around a sixth of them non-productive. Points the paper makes about the study in general: V-gene and J-gene trimming of TCR beta chains was associated with a missense DCLRE1C variant in a later genetic analysis, and the association was replicated in an independent cohort. Correlated functional status among segregating V segments might reflect linkage disequilibrium, but an unknown experimental factor could not be ruled out. Compared with equally common non-associated chains, HLA-associated TCR beta chains in a later analysis were more clonally expanded and had lower generation probabilities. An earlier analysis of approximately 600 of the donors showed that most TCR beta V segments appeared in productive rearrangements either about 87% or about 30% of the time, which broadly matched IMGT annotations. In this cohort, only TCR beta chains were sequenced, and detectable features were limited by the absence of alpha or paired-chain data. A total of 150 to 200 TCR beta chains were listed by the study as associated with cytomegalovirus. Roughly uniform sequencing depth across donors was assumed in presence/absence analyses, although this assumption may not hold. Strong co-occurrence of HLA alleles, especially DR and DQ, made assigning TCR associations to individual alleles difficult. A further reported finding was that TCR beta sequences accurately predicted the HLA-A and HLA-B alleles for most subjects in the first cohort. Because some donors lacked HLA typing at each locus, the association tests relied only on the typed subset. CMV serostatus was the only immune exposure information available for the cohort. Around 16 rarely observed V segments, including chromosome 9 orphons, were excluded from the earlier analysis of several hundred of the donors because counts were too low. While some public TCRs were present in many individuals, most TCR sequences turned up only very rarely across donors. In a later analysis, more than 15,000 TCR beta sequences were associated with specific HLA alleles at a false discovery rate of 0.05. According to the authors, the approach could potentially be generalized to other disease states and immunological phenotypes. A cluster of highly shared sequence variants was judged likely to be a technical artifact of the sequencing pipeline. According to a later analysis, TCR association rates differed among HLA loci, with DRB1 alleles showing the most associated TCRs and HLA-C alleles showing the fewest. The classifier was reported to diagnose cytomegalovirus status with high specificity and sensitivity in both the original cohort and the validation cohort. The 87-base-pair reads could not distinguish some IMGT-functional V segments, including TRBV6-2 and TRBV6-3, so those segments were excluded. In a later analysis, several top co-occurrence clusters were reported to appear linked to parvovirus B19, influenza, CMV and Epstein-Barr virus. In vitro tests confirmed that a few of the cytomegalovirus-associated TCR beta chains recognize cytomegalovirus antigens. A later genetic analysis reported fewer N-insertions in productive TCRs among donors in an Asian-associated ancestry cluster than the roughly 690-donor mean. In a later analysis, most CMV-associated TCR beta chains were found to appear HLA-restricted, with HLA associations seemingly driven largely by CMV exposure.

The germline V gene supplies CDR1 SGHTA and CDR2 FQGNSA. Trimming removed 1 base from V and 2 bases from J, leaving 9 bases between the germline ends. From its cysteine to its phenylalanine, the CDR3 spans 15 amino acids. The retained sequence is limited to the CDR3, 45 bases, with the frame set at the first base. For this clone: Its antigen has not been determined. Within one base of it there is no much larger clone, and no base qualities were kept.

Receptor libraries were prepared by the immunoSEQ multiplex PCR assay. For the multiplex PCR, a mixture combining 60 forward primers for TCR Vbeta segments and 13 reverse primers for TCR Jbeta segments was used. The CDR3 region of rearranged TCR beta genes was amplified from genomic DNA by a multiplex PCR assay. On the Illumina HiSeq System, the amplified TCR beta libraries were sequenced as 87-base-pair reads. The paper's data handling went like this. Across the 670 or so repertoires, a later analysis counted some 81 million unique TCR beta chains, 9 million to 14 million of which were shared by at least two donors. Raw reads were error-corrected and collapsed into unique sequences by a nearest-neighbor algorithm in which closely related sequences were merged to remove PCR and sequencing errors. V, D and J gene segments were assigned by aligning CDR3 sequences to IMGT reference sequences. For a sequence to be retained, a match of at least six nucleotides to both a V gene segment and a J gene segment was required. Rearrangements were classified as productive when the CDR3 lacked stop codons and remained in frame with V and J, and all other rearrangements were classified as non-productive. Following IMGT convention, CDR3 was defined as the stretch from the second conserved V-encoded cysteine up to the conserved J-encoded phenylalanine. The earlier analysis of 500 to 650 of the donors excluded any sequence lacking an unambiguous match to a single V gene segment. In an earlier analysis of 587 of the donors, V segments were called functional above 56.7% productive rearrangements and were called segregating when the between-donor standard deviation exceeded 5%. A statistical classification framework was built for diagnosing cytomegalovirus status from the catalog of TCR beta chain sequences. In a later analysis, TCR nucleotide sequences were compared against IMGT/GENE-DB human TR gene sequences so that V and J genes could be assigned. The TCRdist pipeline was used in a later analysis to assign CDR3 sequences and most-parsimonious VDJ recombination scenarios. In a later analysis, each TCR beta chain was defined by its CDR3 amino acid sequence together with its V-gene family, and reads without a unique V-gene family were excluded. To address suspected cross-contamination and a sequencing artifact, a later analysis removed roughly 640 highly shared, low-generation-probability nucleotide sequences. For each public chain, a later analysis derived a clonal expansion index from normalized ranks of inferred template counts within each repertoire. In a later analysis, generation probabilities were computed using a VDJ recombination model fitted to out-of-frame rearrangements, and the results were checked against IGoR. Hypergeometric tests were used in a later analysis to score TCR-TCR, TCR-HLA and TCR-CMV co-occurrence, with a repertoire-size bias correction applied to the TCR pairs. In a later analysis, false discovery rates were estimated by permuting HLA or CMV assignments 20 times. In a later analysis, co-occurring TCRs were grouped using DBSCAN, and TCRdist sequence similarity was added for clustering within HLA-allele-positive subsets. Co-occurrence clustering excluded repertoires with fewer than 30,000 or more than 120,000 public chains, plus five with anomalous nucleotide sharing. TCRdb provides this immuneACCESS table in a form limited to in-frame rearrangements. Some clones are lacking; in checked studies, under half of them reflect an unresolved V gene, and why the rest are absent is not known. Clone size and the V and J calls come from that table; the DNA yielded D and trimming. In all, the sample holds about 64,000 clones, and over 75% of those were seen once. About 11% of the sample lies in the top ten.

The cohort comprised around 690 healthy bone marrow donors. Cohort members were all nominally healthy when sampled, although unrecorded immune exposures were likely present. The donor tested CMV seronegative and was one of the 352 seronegative cohort members. Each donor provided a peripheral blood sample, and peripheral blood mononuclear cells were used for TCR beta sequencing. Genomic DNA extraction from the blood cell samples was performed with the Qiagen DNeasy Blood Extraction Kit. The sample was PBMCs. This TCR derives from a female donor in good health and CMV-seronegative. The receptor chain draws on TRBV7-2 and TRBJ2-1, with TRBD2 as a weak D call on 5 bases. CDR3 region: CASSLGRGTYNEQFF. Here is the DNA: TGTGCCAGCAGCTTAGGACGGGGAACCTACAATGAGCAGTTCTTC.